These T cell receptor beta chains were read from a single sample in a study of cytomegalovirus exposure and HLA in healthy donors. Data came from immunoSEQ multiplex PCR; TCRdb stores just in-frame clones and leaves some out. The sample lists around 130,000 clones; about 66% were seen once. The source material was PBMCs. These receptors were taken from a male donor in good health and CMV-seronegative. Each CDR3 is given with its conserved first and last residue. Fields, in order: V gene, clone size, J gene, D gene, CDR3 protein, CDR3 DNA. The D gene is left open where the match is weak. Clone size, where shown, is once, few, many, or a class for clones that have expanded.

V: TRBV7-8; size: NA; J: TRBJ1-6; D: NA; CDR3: CASSLSGSPLHF; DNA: TGTGCCAGCAGCTTATCGGGTTCACCCCTCCACTTT
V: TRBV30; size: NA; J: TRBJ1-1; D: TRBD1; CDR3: CAWSVRRQGGTEAFF; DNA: TGTGCCTGGAGTGTACGTAGGCAGGGGGGCACTGAAGCTTTCTTT
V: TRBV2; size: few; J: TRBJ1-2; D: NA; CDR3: CASSEESSYGYTF; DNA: TGTGCCAGCAGCGAGGAGTCTTCCTATGGCTACACCTTC
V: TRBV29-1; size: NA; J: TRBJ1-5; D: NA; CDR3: CSVEVFGEPNQPQHF; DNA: TGCAGCGTGGAGGTCTTCGGGGAGCCCAATCAGCCCCAGCATTTT
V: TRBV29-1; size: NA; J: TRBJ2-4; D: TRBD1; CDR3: CSVEDRGQDIQYF; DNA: TGCAGCGTTGAAGACAGGGGGCAGGACATTCAGTACTTC
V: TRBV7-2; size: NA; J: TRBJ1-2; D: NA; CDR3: CASSRGTNYGYTF; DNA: TGTGCCAGCAGCCGCGGGACTAACTATGGCTACACCTTC
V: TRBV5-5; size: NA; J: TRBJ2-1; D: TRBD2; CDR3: CASSPGLAGVRSYNEQFF; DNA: TGTGCCAGCAGCCCGGGGCTAGCGGGGGTACGCTCCTACAATGAGCAGTTCTTC
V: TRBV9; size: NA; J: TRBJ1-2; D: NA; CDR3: CASSVLAGGTIGYTF; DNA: TGTGCCAGCAGCGTACTGGCGGGGGGGACGATTGGTTACACCTTC
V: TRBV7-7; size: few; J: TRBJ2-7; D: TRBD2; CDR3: CASSPDLAGAGGEQYF; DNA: TGTGCCAGCTCACCAGACTTAGCGGGGGCCGGTGGGGAGCAGTACTTC
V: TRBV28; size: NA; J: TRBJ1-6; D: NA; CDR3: CASSSPVVGGPLHF; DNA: TGTGCCAGCAGTTCCCCGGTGGTTGGGGGCCCCCTCCACTTT
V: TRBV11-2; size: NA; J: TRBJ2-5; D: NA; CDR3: CASSFRDPQETQYF; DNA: TGTGCCAGCAGTTTCCGGGATCCCCAAGAGACCCAGTACTTC
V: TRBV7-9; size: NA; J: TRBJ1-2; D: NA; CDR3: CASSLALGTSNYGYTF; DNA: TGTGCCAGCAGCTTAGCGCTTGGGACATCTAACTATGGCTACACCTTC
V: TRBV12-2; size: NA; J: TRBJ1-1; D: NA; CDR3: CASRFKGWTEAFF; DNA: TGTGCAAGTCGCTTTAAGGGGTGGACTGAAGCTTTCTTT
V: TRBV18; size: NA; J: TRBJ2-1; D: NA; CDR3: CASSLGEFGYNEQFF; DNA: TGTGCCAGCTCACTCGGAGAGTTCGGCTACAATGAGCAGTTCTTC
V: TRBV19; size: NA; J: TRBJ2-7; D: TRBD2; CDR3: CASSWAGTSESYEQYF; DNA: TGTGCCAGTAGTTGGGCCGGGACTAGCGAGTCCTACGAGCAGTACTTC
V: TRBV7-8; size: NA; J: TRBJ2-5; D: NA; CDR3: CASSPPRETQYF; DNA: TGTGCCAGCAGCCCGCCCAGAGAGACCCAGTACTTC
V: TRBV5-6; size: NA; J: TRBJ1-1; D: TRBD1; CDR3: CASSLDRGSEAFF; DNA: TGTGCCAGCAGCTTGGACAGGGGGTCTGAAGCTTTCTTT
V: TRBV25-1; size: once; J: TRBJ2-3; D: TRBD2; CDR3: CASLGGDTQYF; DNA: TGTGCCAGCCTGGGGGGGGATACGCAGTATTTT
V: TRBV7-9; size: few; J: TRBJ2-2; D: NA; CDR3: CASSLPSGELFF; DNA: TGTGCCAGCAGCTTACCCAGCGGGGAGCTGTTTTTT
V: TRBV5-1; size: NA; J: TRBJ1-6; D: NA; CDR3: CASRFGGGGNNSPLHF; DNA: TGCGCCAGCAGATTTGGTGGTGGGGGGAATAATTCACCCCTCCACTTT
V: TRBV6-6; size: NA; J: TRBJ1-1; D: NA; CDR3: CASSYEREAFF; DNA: TGTGCCAGCAGTTACGAACGGGAAGCTTTCTTT
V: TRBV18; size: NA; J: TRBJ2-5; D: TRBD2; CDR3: CASSTGGGRTQYF; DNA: TGTGCCAGCTCTACCGGGGGGGGACGGACCCAGTACTTC